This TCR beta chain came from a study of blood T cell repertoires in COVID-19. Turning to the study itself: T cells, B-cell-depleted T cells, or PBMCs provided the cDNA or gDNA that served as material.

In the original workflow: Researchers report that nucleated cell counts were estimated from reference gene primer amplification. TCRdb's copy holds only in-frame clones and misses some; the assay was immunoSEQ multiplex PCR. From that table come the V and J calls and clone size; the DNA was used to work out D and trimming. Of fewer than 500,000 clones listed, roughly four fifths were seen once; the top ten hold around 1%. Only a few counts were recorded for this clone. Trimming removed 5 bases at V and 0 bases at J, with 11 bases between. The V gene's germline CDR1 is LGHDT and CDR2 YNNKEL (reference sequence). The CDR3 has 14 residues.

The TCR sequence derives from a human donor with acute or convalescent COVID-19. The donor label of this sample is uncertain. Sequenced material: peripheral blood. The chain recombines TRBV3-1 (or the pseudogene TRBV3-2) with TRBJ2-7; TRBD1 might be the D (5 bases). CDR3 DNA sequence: TGTGCCAGCAGCAATAAGGGGTTCTCCTACGAGCAGTACTTC. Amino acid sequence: CASSNKGFSYEQYF.